This note documents a single T cell receptor beta chain sequence. This sample was included in a study of T-cell reconstitution after alpha-beta-depleted transplantation in children. Preparation of the TCRbeta library involved a method that used unique molecular identifiers. TCRdb re-derived calls from the PCR reads in MiXCR, one entry per CDR3 protein. The table lists hundreds of thousands of distinct CDR3 sequences, approximately 9.8% of them singletons. The receptor was isolated from a human donor who donated a stem cell graft to a child with SCID. The source material was PBMCs from the stem cell graft donor, sampled from the stem cell graft.

This CDR3 reads CASSLDRVDHEQYF. The CDR3 DNA follows: TGCGCCAGCAGCCTGGACAGGGTCGATCACGAGCAGTACTTC. This chain uses TRBV5-1 with TRBJ2-7, with TRBD1 matching over 8 bases. This CDR3 has 14 amino acids. The V gene's germline CDR1 is SGHRS and CDR2 YFSETQ. Trimming cost V 4 bases and J 5 bases; bases outside gene matches: 8.